The 8 T cell receptor beta chains listed next were all sequenced from one sample in a study of cytomegalovirus exposure and HLA in healthy donors. Profiling relied on immunoSEQ multiplex PCR, and the TCRdb table lists in-frame clones only, not all of them. The data contain about 300,000 clones, approximately 88% of them singletons. Material: PBMCs. These receptors all stem from a woman under 30 in good health and CMV-seronegative.

CDR3 DNA sequence: TGTGCCAGCAGGATCGATCGGTGGGGCGGGGTGAACACTGAAGCTTTCTTT. Its translation: CASRIDRWGGVNTEAFF. This chain links TRBV28 with TRBJ1-1; the D gene is possibly TRBD1 (5 bases). Germline CDR1 is MDHEN and CDR2 is SYDVKM. V lost 6 bases and J 0 bases, leaving 20 bases between the germline ends. The CDR3 contains 17 residues.

The chain combines TRBV7-2 with TRBJ1-5; D is possibly TRBD1 (6 bases). Germline values: CDR1 SGHTA, CDR2 FQGNSA. V was trimmed by 2 bases and J by 3 bases, leaving 8 bases between them. The CDR3 consists of 14 residues. The CDR3 here is CASSLRTDNQPQHF. CDR3 nucleotides: TGTGCCAGCAGCTTAAGGACAGACAATCAGCCCCAGCATTTT.

The chain links TRBV5-6 to TRBJ2-5; 14 nucleotides line up with TRBD2. This CDR3 comprises 15 residues. CDR1 and CDR2 (germline): SGHDT, YYEEEE. V shed 1 base and J 8 bases; nucleotides not matched to a gene: 4. Here the CDR3 reads CASSLPGLAGVTQYF. For the CDR3, the DNA is TGTGCCAGCAGCTTGCCGGGACTAGCGGGAGTTACCCAGTACTTC.

CDR3 nucleotides: TGTGCCAGCAGTTCTCTCGTCACCCATGGGCCAGATACGCAGTATTTT. This encodes CASSSLVTHGPDTQYF. This rearrangement joins TRBV27 to TRBJ2-3; D unresolved. Germline V gene data show CDR1 as MNHEY and CDR2 as SMNVEV (reference sequence). V lost 4 bases and J lost 4, with 18 bases in between. The CDR3 consists of 16 residues.

The sample holds a few counts of this clone. The chain couples TRBV11-2 to TRBJ1-2; weak D call: TRBD1 (5 bases). CDR1 is SGHAT, CDR2 FQNNGV, per germline. CDR3 length: 12 residues. Between the trimmed V and J ends, which lost 4 bases and 4 bases, there was a span of 7 bases. CDR3 protein: CASSSGGYGYTF. In DNA form, the CDR3 reads TGTGCCAGCAGCTCCGGGGGCTATGGCTACACCTTC. The whole variable domain, filled in from reference TRBV11-2 and TRBJ1-2, reads EAGVAQSPRYKIIEKRQSVAFWCNPISGHATLYWYQQILGQGPKLLIQFQNNGVVDDSQLPKDRFSAERLKGVDSTLKIQPAKLEDSAVYLCASSSGGYGYTFGSGTRLTVV.

Here the CDR3 DNA reads TGTGCCACCCTCACCCCGGGACAACTCCTCGGAGATACGCAGTATTTT. This encodes CATLTPGQLLGDTQYF. The chain couples TRBV28 to TRBJ2-3; TRBD1 might be the D (6 bases). The CDR3 covers 16 residues. Germline CDR1 reads MDHEN; CDR2 reads SYDVKM. Trimming removed 10 bases from V and 5 bases from J, with 25 bases in between.

The V gene is TRBV29-1, the J gene TRBJ2-1; the D gene is possibly TRBD1 (5 bases). CDR3 size: 15 residues. Germline V gene data show CDR1 as SQVTM and CDR2 as ANQGSEA. V was clipped by 3 bases and J by 10 bases, with 22 bases between them. The CDR3 is CSVDPHLRQGEEQFF. As DNA, the CDR3 is TGCAGCGTTGACCCCCACCTCAGGCAGGGTGAGGAGCAGTTCTTC.

V usage is TRBV5-1 and J usage is TRBJ2-7; TRBD2 matches 9 bases. V gave up 4 bases and J gave up 3 bases; unmatched junction bases: 8. The CDR3 totals 15 residues. The V gene's germline CDR1 is SGHRS and CDR2 YFSETQ. CDR3 coding DNA: TGCGCCAGCAGCCACCAACTAGCGGGTCTCTACGAGCAGTACTTC. Translation: CASSHQLAGLYEQYF.